The 10 T cell receptor beta chains listed next were all sequenced from one sample in a study of blood T cell dynamics during melanoma immunotherapy. The study's findings and limits: The most clonal sorted CD8+ subset, immune-effector cells, was closest to cell-free DNA CDR3 sequences.

Time point defined: week 3, after first cycle of checkpoint inhibitor. TIE cells were CD3+ CD4- CD8+ CD45RA- CD45RO-high CD27- CCR7- memory T cells. Sequencing used immunoSEQ multiplex PCR; TCRdb keeps in-frame clones, though not all of them. This table holds more than 2,000 clones, roughly three quarters found once. No antigen has been assigned to these receptors. Specimen: CD8+ T cells from blood, collected from a patient treated with checkpoint blockade. These receptors came from a human donor with melanoma.

The V call is TRBV4-3, the J call TRBJ2-4; D assignment may be TRBD1 or TRBD2 (6 bases each). V lost 3 bases and J lost 7, with 19 bases in between. The CDR3 consists of 16 residues. In germline, CDR1 is LGHNA, CDR2 YSLEER. The CDR3 here is CASSHNLGGLRNIQYF. CDR3 nucleotides: TGCGCCAGCAGCCATAACTTAGGGGGACTTAGGAACATTCAGTACTTC.

J is TRBJ2-7 and V is TRBV4-3; TRBD1 or TRBD2 may be the D gene (5 bases each). Germline lookup yields CDR1 LGHNA and CDR2 YSLEER. The CDR3 loop spans 15 amino acids. Trimming removed 3 bases from V and 2 bases from J, with 14 bases in between. Written as DNA, the CDR3 is TGCGCCAGCAGCCAGGACCGGGACGCGACCTACGAGCAGTACTTC. Translating gives CASSQDRDATYEQYF.

The chain carries TRBV19 and TRBJ1-2; D not certain. The CDR3 covers 14 residues. Germline V gene sequence: CDR1 LNHDA, CDR2 SQIVND (reference sequence). Trimming cost V 2 bases and J 0 bases, with 7 bases left between them. The DNA of the CDR3 is TGTGCCAGTAGTATAAGTTTTGCTAACTATGGCTACACCTTC. Translating it yields CASSISFANYGYTF.

The V call is TRBV6-1, the J call TRBJ2-2; D gene uncertain. Germline lookup yields CDR1 MNHNS and CDR2 SASEGT. This CDR3 has 13 residues. V gave up 8 bases and J gave up 1 base, with 8 bases separating them. Written as DNA, the CDR3 is TGTGCCAGCCACAAGGAGAACACCGGGGAGCTGTTTTTT. Translated, it gives CASHKENTGELFF.

The V and J genes are TRBV27 and TRBJ2-7; D possibly corresponds to TRBD2 (6 bases). This CDR3 has 15 amino acids. Looked up from germline, CDR1 is MNHEY and CDR2 is SMNVEV (reference sequence). Trimming stripped 5 bases from V and 0 bases from J, with 14 bases between. The CDR3 DNA sequence: TGTGCCAGCAGTCCATTGGCGGGGAGCTCCTACGAGCAGTACTTC. Encoded protein: CASSPLAGSSYEQYF.

This chain joins TRBV19 and TRBJ1-2; possible D gene TRBD1, 6 bases. In germline, CDR1 is LNHDA, CDR2 SQIVND (reference sequence). Between the trimmed V and J ends, which lost 8 bases and 6 bases, there was a span of 19 bases. The CDR3 spans 14 residues. The CDR3 coding sequence is TGTGCCAGTGCTACCCTGGGGGGGCTTGATGGCTACACCTTC. This codes for CASATLGGLDGYTF. Based on the CDR3 plus reference TRBV19 and TRBJ1-2, the full variable domain is DGGITQSPKYLFRKEGQNVTLSCEQNLNHDAMYWYRQDPGQGLRLIYYSQIVNDFQKGDIAEGYSVSREKKESFPLTVTSAQKNPTAFYLCASATLGGLDGYTFGSGTRLTVV.

This chain links TRBV13 with TRBJ2-5; D is undetermined. Judging by the DNA end, TRBJ2-7 fits better; the J call may be wrong. The CDR3 totals 13 residues. The V gene's germline CDR1 is PRHDT and CDR2 FYEKMQ (reference sequence). As DNA, the CDR3 is TGTGCCAGCAGCTCCAAAAATTTGCACGAGCAGTACTTC. It yields the protein CASSSKNLHEQYF.

This rearrangement joins TRBV4-2 to TRBJ1-3, with D possibly TRBD1 on 5 matching bases. Trimming pared 3 bases from V and 4 bases from J, leaving 13 bases between. Germline V lookup: CDR1 LGHNA, CDR2 YNFKEQ. The CDR3 covers 15 residues. The CDR3 sequence is CASSHGQGYGNTIYF. As DNA, the CDR3 is TGTGCCAGCAGCCACGGGCAGGGATACGGAAACACCATATATTTT.

This clone has more than one count but fewer than ten. V is TRBV29-1 and J is TRBJ1-1; no definite D call. This CDR3 contains 11 residues. Germline assignment: CDR1 SQVTM and CDR2 ANQGSEA. V was cut by 7 bases and J by 1 base, with 7 bases left in between. DNA of the CDR3: TGCAGCGCGCCAGGGAACACTGAAGCTTTCTTT. It yields the protein CSAPGNTEAFF. Together with reference TRBV29-1 and TRBJ1-1, the CDR3 gives the full variable domain: SAVISQKPSRDICQRGTSLTIQCQVDSQVTMMFWYRQQPGQSLTLIATANQGSEATYESGFVIDKFPISRPNLTFSTLTVSNMSPEDSSIYLCSAPGNTEAFFGQGTRLTVV.

V gene TRBV4-1 combines with J gene TRBJ1-2; weak D call: TRBD1 (6 bases). The CDR3 spans 15 residues. Germline CDR1 MGHRA, CDR2 YSYEKL. Trimming took off 1 base at V and 0 bases at J, with 9 bases between the two ends. The DNA for the CDR3 is TGCGCCAGCAGCCAAGCTGGACAGACTAACTATGGCTACACCTTC. Translating gives CASSQAGQTNYGYTF.